This T cell receptor (beta chain) was identified during a study of shared clonotypes between healthy human individuals. CD45RO-negative, CCR7-positively selected cells formed the naive CD8 fraction, excluding terminally differentiated effector memory CD45RA+ cells. The table came from immunoSEQ multiplex PCR; TCRdb's copy has only in-frame clones and leaves some out. Among some 2.1 million clones listed, 85% to 95% were seen once. Of note for this clone: Its specificity is unknown.

Overall study findings and caveats: Naive CD4 clonotypes overlapped across several donors at about 5.3%. Lower generation probabilities were found for non-shared clonotypes than for those shared by all four donors. Large depth notwithstanding, sorted-subset sequencing proved incomplete by rarefaction.

Sequenced input: naive CD8+ T cells from PBMCs. This receptor was obtained from a man aged 18 to 30 in good health. Some clones in this sample may be carry-over from other donors' samples.

CDR3 nucleotide sequence: TGCGCCAGCAGCCAAGACGGGGGCGAGGGGCACTACGAGCAGTACTTC. Encoded protein: CASSQDGGEGHYEQYF. This chain uses TRBV4-1 with TRBJ2-7; tentatively, D is TRBD1 or TRBD2 (6 bases each). The CDR3 spans 16 residues. Trimming cost V 0 bases and J 3 bases, with 15 bases left between them. CDR1 and CDR2 from the germline V gene are MGHRA and YSYEKL.